This T cell receptor beta chain was found in a study of blood T cell repertoires in COVID-19. At the level of the study: Spain, Italy and the United States supplied samples that represented acute and convalescent COVID-19.

Some clones are missing from TCRdb's copy, which holds only in-frame ones; the method was immunoSEQ multiplex PCR. The sample includes 200,000 or so clones, about 87% of them seen just once. The TCR comes from a man between 60 and 75 years old with acute or convalescent COVID-19. The sample taken for sequencing was peripheral blood.

The CDR3 nucleotides read TGTGCCTGGAGTGGGAATTTAGCGGTGGAGACCCAGTACTTC. Translated: CAWSGNLAVETQYF. The gene calls are TRBV30 and TRBJ2-5; D is possibly TRBD2 (6 bases). The CDR3 spans 14 residues. Looked up from germline, CDR1 is GTSNPN and CDR2 is SVGIG (reference sequence). V was cut by 1 base and J by 5 bases, with 14 bases left in between.